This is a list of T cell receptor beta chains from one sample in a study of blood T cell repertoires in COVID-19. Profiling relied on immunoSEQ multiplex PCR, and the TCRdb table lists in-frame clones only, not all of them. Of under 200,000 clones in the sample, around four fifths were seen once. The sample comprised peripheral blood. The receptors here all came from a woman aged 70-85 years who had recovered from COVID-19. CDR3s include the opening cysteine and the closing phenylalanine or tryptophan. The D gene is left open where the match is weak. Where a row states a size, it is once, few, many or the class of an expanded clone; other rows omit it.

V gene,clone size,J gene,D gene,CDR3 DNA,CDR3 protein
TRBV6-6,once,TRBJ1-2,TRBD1,TGTGCCAGCAGTTACGTGGGACAGGGAAACTATGGCTACACCTTC,CASSYVGQGNYGYTF
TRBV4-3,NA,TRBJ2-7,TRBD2,TGCGCCAGCAGCCAGGCGGCTAGCGGAGCCTACGAGCAGTACTTC,CASSQAASGAYEQYF
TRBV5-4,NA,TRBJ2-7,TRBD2,TGTGCCAGCAGCTTGTTGCTAGCGGGAGACGAGCAGTACTTC,CASSLLLAGDEQYF
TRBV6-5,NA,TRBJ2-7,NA,TGTGCCAGCAGTTCCCTCGGTGAGCAGTACTTC,CASSSLGEQYF
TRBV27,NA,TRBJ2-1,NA,TGTGCCAGCAGTTTATGGTGGAGGCCCGTGGCCCCCAATGAGCAGTTCTTC,CASSLWWRPVAPNEQFF
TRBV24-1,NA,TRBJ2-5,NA,TGTGCCACCAGTAACCCGCGGGCCCAGGAGACCCAGTACTTC,CATSNPRAQETQYF
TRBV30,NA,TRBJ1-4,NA,TGTGCCTGGAGTGTAAGGGGGAGTAATGAAAAACTGTTTTTT,CAWSVRGSNEKLFF
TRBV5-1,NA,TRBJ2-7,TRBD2,TGCGCCAGCAGCTTGGGGCTAGCGGGAGACCCCGGCTACGAGCAGTACTTC,CASSLGLAGDPGYEQYF
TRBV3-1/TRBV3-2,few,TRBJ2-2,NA,TGTGCCAGCAGCCAAGGTAATGCGAACACCGGGGAGCTGTTTTTT,CASSQGNANTGELFF
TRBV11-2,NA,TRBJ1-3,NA,TGTGCCAGCAGCACCGGTACAGGGGGAAACACCATATATTTT,CASSTGTGGNTIYF
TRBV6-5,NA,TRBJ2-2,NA,TGTGCCAGCAGTTACCGGTGGTCCGGGGAGCTGTTTTTT,CASSYRWSGELFF
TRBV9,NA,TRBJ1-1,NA,TGTGCCAGCAGCGTAGGGACAGTTAACCGGAACACTGAAGCTTTCTTT,CASSVGTVNRNTEAFF
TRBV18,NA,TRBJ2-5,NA,TGTGCCAGCTCACCACGGGGGCTCCGGGGGACCCAGTACTTC,CASSPRGLRGTQYF
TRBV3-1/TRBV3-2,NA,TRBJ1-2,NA,TGTGCCAGCAGCCAAATCTACGGGGGAGAGGGCTACACCTTC,CASSQIYGGEGYTF
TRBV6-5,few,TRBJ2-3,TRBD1,TGTGCCAGCAGGCAACAGGGGGATACGCAGTATTTT,CASRQQGDTQYF
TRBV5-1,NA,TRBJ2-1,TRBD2,TGCGCCAGCCAAGCGGGGGCCGGGGGCAATGAGCAGTTCTTC,CASQAGAGGNEQFF
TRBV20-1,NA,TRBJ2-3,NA,TGCAGTGCTAGTTGGGGGGGCGCGGCAGATACGCAGTATTTT,CSASWGGAADTQYF
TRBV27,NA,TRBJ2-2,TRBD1,TGTGCCAGCACCAGGGGGCTGAACACCGGGGAGCTGTTTTTT,CASTRGLNTGELFF
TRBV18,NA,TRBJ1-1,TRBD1,TGTGCCAGCTCACCGTCCTCAGGGGGCGGTGAAGCTTTCTTT,CASSPSSGGGEAFF
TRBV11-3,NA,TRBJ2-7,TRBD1,TGTGCCAGCAGCTTAGACGGGACAGAGTCCTACGAGCAGTACTTC,CASSLDGTESYEQYF
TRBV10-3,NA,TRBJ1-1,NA,TGTGCCATCAGTGAGCCCGCAGGGGTGGCTTTCTTT,CAISEPAGVAFF
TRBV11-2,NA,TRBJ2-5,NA,TGTGCCAGCAGCTTTGGAAGCTCCATGGGAGGAGAGACCCAGTACTTC,CASSFGSSMGGETQYF
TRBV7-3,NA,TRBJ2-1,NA,TGTGCCAGCAGCTCCCCCCAGGGCGGTGAGCAGTTCTTC,CASSSPQGGEQFF
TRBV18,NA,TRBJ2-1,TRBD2,TGTGCCAGCTCACCCAATAGCGGGGTCGCCTACAATGAGCAGTTCTTC,CASSPNSGVAYNEQFF
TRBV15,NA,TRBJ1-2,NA,TGTGCCACCAGCAGAGTAGGGGTGGACCTCTATGGCTACACCTTC,CATSRVGVDLYGYTF
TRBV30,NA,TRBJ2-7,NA,TGTGCCTGGACCGTACGAGGGACCGTAAGGGGGGAGCAGTACTTC,CAWTVRGTVRGEQYF
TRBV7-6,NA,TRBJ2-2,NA,TGTGCCAGCCGCCCCACTGGCACCGGGGAGCTGTTTTTT,CASRPTGTGELFF
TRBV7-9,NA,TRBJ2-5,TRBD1,TGTGCCAGCAGCTTAGGGGACAGGGGTGGAGAGACCCAGTACTTC,CASSLGDRGGETQYF
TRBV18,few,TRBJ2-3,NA,TGTGCCAGCTCACCATCCCCCGGGTCGCGGGCAGATACGCAGTATTTT,CASSPSPGSRADTQYF
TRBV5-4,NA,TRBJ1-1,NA,TGTGCCAGCAGCTTGGTTGGCAACCTGAACACTGAAGCTTTCTTT,CASSLVGNLNTEAFF
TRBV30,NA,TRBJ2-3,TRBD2,TGTGCCTGGAGCACGCGGCGGGAGGGCCCGAACTGGTCAGATACGCAGTATTTT,CAWSTRREGPNWSDTQYF
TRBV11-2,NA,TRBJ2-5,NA,TGTGCCAGCAGCCCCCCAGAAGAGACCCAGTACTTC,CASSPPEETQYF
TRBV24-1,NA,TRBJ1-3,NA,TGTGCCACCAGTGACCCCACAGGGCCGGGAAACACCATATATTTT,CATSDPTGPGNTIYF
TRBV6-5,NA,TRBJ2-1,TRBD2,TGTGCCAGCCGAGACACCAGACTAGCGGCCAATGAGCAGTTCTTC,CASRDTRLAANEQFF
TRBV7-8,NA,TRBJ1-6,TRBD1,TGTGCCAGCAGCCCCGGGACAGGGGTTGGGTCACCCCTCCACTTT,CASSPGTGVGSPLHF
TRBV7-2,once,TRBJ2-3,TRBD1,TGTGCCAGCAGCCCCCGGGACAGGGGCACAGATACGCAGTATTTT,CASSPRDRGTDTQYF
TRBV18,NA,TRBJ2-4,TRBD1,TGTGCCAGCTCCCCGCGGACAGGGCTAGCCAAAAACATTCAGTACTTC,CASSPRTGLAKNIQYF
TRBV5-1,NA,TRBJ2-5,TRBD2,TGCGCCAGCAGCTTGGGACTAGCGGGAGGAAGAGAGACCCAGTACTTC,CASSLGLAGGRETQYF
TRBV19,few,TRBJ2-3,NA,TGTGCCAGTAGCGACGCTGGGGGCCCAGATACGCAGTATTTT,CASSDAGGPDTQYF
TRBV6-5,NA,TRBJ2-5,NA,TGTGCCAGGGGCGGGTCGGGAGAGACCCAGTACTTC,CARGGSGETQYF
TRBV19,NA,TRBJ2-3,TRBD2,TGTGCCAGTAGTGGGGGACTAAGCACAGATACGCAGTATTTT,CASSGGLSTDTQYF
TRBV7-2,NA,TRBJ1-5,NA,TGTGCCAGCAGCCACTTCTTCGACAGGAACCGCAATCAGCCCCAGCATTTT,CASSHFFDRNRNQPQHF
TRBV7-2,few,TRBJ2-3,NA,TGTGCCAGCAGCTTTAGTGGGGGCCCAGGAGCAGATACGCAGTATTTT,CASSFSGGPGADTQYF
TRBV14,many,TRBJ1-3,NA,TGTGCCAGCCGAGCCGGGCGGGGATCTGGAAACACCATATATTTT,CASRAGRGSGNTIYF
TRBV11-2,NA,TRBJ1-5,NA,TGTGCCAGCAGCTTAGGGGCATATCAGCCCCAGCATTTT,CASSLGAYQPQHF
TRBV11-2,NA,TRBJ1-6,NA,TGTGCCAGCAGCTCCCGAAGGGGGAGCGGGACGTTTTCACCCCTCCACTTT,CASSSRRGSGTFSPLHF
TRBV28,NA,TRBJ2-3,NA,TGTGCCAGCAGTTCGACACAGGGTAATACGCAGTATTTT,CASSSTQGNTQYF
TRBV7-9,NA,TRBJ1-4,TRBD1,TGTGCCAGCAGCCCCGAGGGGGACAGGGATGAAAAACTGTTTTTT,CASSPEGDRDEKLFF